Each of the 8 T cell receptor beta chains below was sequenced from the same sample in a study of Ad26.COV2.S vaccination and SARS-CoV-2 variants. Treatment reported: roughly 20 received Ad26.COV2.S at low or high dose, single or two shots; roughly 5 received placebo; per-sample allocation not given. Specimens were obtained on day 63 following the first vaccine or placebo injection. TCRdb's table, derived via immunoSEQ multiplex PCR, lists solely in-frame clones and lacks some. Counted here are some 370,000 clones, 83% occurring once; the ten biggest clones make up roughly 7.4%. The sample consisted of peripheral blood, taken in a trial of Ad26.COV2.S vaccine versus placebo. All receptors derive from a person aged 18-65 years who received the Ad26.COV2.S COVID-19 vaccine or a placebo.

The chain employs TRBV3-1 (or the pseudogene TRBV3-2) and TRBJ2-1; 8 bases are a match to TRBD2. Germline V gene sequence: CDR1 LGHDT, CDR2 YNNKEL (reference sequence). CDR3 length: 15 residues. The J segment lost 9 bases and the V segment lost 2 bases, leaving 9 bases of the junction unmatched. The CDR3, as DNA: TGTGCCAGCAGCCAATCGGGGGGGCCTAGACTTGAGCAGTTCTTC. Its translation is CASSQSGGPRLEQFF.

The chain carries TRBV12-3 or TRBV12-4 and TRBJ1-3; D is unresolved. This CDR3 has 13 residues. The ends were cut back, 6 bases at V and 0 bases at J, with 6 bases in the middle. Here the CDR3 DNA reads TGTGCCAGCAGCCAGATCTCTGGAAACACCATATATTTT. Its translation: CASSQISGNTIYF.

This clone was counted a few times. In nucleotides, the CDR3 is TGTGCCAGCAGCGTAGGTCACGGACTGGCCATGAACACTGAAGCTTTCTTT. It is translated as CASSVGHGLAMNTEAFF. The chain combines TRBV9 with TRBJ1-1; no reliable D call. CDR3 length equals 17 residues. The germline V gene has CDR1 SGDLS and CDR2 YYNGEE. V shed 0 bases and J shed 0 bases, with 15 bases lying between them. The complete variable domain, with remaining parts taken from reference TRBV9 and TRBJ1-1, reads DSGVTQTPKHLITATGQRVTLRCSPRSGDLSVYWYQQSLDQGLQFLIQYYNGEERAKGNILERFSAQQFPDLHSELNLSSLELGDSALYFCASSVGHGLAMNTEAFFGQGTRLTVV.

V gene TRBV11-2 combines with J gene TRBJ2-2; the match to TRBD1 covers 7 bases. Germline CDR1 is SGHAT and CDR2 is FQNNGV. This CDR3 spans 16 amino acids. Germline trimming cut 4 bases from V and 6 bases from J; bases unmatched to any gene: 11. Written as DNA, the CDR3 is TGTGCCAGCAGCTCGCGACAGGGCTTAAAGGCCGGGGAGCTGTTTTTT. Translation: CASSSRQGLKAGELFF.

The chain has TRBV19 and TRBJ2-1; 8 bases line up with TRBD2. The CDR3 has 16 residues. In germline, CDR1 is LNHDA, CDR2 SQIVND (reference sequence). Trimming cost V 5 bases and J 0 bases; bases outside gene matches: 6. The CDR3 coding sequence is TGTGCCAGTAGTTCCCTCAGCGGGAGCTCCTACAATGAGCAGTTCTTC. This translates into CASSSLSGSSYNEQFF.

The V call is TRBV2, the J call TRBJ1-5; 7 bases are a match to TRBD1. The CDR3 consists of 14 residues. The germline V gene encodes CDR1 SNHLY and CDR2 FYNNEI. Losses at the gene ends were 4 bases for V and 4 bases for J; bases not matched to a gene: 4. The CDR3 coding sequence is TGTGCCAGCAGTGTCCGACAGGGAAATCAGCCCCAGCATTTT. This sequence encodes CASSVRQGNQPQHF.

The V gene is TRBV24-1, the J gene TRBJ2-1; 12 nucleotides agree with TRBD2. The junction had 7 bases not matched to a gene; V was cut back by 4 bases and J by 4 bases. The germline V gene has CDR1 KGHDR and CDR2 SFDVKD. The CDR3 length is 17 residues. The CDR3 region has the DNA TGTGCCACCAGTGACGGAGGACTAGCGGGGCCTTACAATGAGCAGTTCTTC. Translation: CATSDGGLAGPYNEQFF.

CDR3 nucleotides: TGTGCCAGCAGCTTCTCCGCGGGCTCTAACTATGGCTACACCTTC. Translated: CASSFSAGSNYGYTF. The chain uses TRBV7-2 and TRBJ1-2; D is unclear. V was pared by 3 bases and J by 0 bases, with 11 bases between. Germline CDR1 is SGHTA and CDR2 is FQGNSA. The CDR3 loop spans 15 amino acids.